These 4 T cell receptor beta chains came from one sample sequenced in a study of neurological immune-mediated disorders. MiXCR was run by TCRdb on the 5' RACE reads, yielding one entry per CDR3 protein. The sample includes about 66,000 distinct CDR3 sequences, 4.5% to 5.5% of them seen just once. Sequencing was carried out using PBMCs. The receptors derive from a man aged 25-45 years with multiple sclerosis.

This clonotype has ten or more counts. CDR3 sequence reads: CASSRGSQATDTQYF. The CDR3, as DNA: TGCGCCAGCAGCAGGGGTTCGCAGGCAACAGATACGCAGTATTTT. V usage is TRBV5-1 and J usage is TRBJ2-3, with a tentative D call TRBD1 (5 bases). This CDR3 spans 15 amino acids. V lost 4 bases and J 3 bases, leaving 15 bases between the germline ends. Germline V CDR1 and CDR2: SGHRS, YFSETQ.

This clonotype was observed many times. This chain connects TRBV5-1 to TRBJ2-7, with 12 nucleotides matching TRBD2. Trimming cost V 0 bases and J 3 bases; bases outside gene matches: 4. Germline assignment: CDR1 SGHRS and CDR2 YFSETQ. The CDR3 is made up of 16 amino acids. The chain's CDR3 is CASSLATSGGFYEQYF. CDR3 DNA: TGCGCCAGCAGCTTGGCAACTAGCGGGGGGTTCTACGAGCAGTACTTC.

This clonotype occurred many times. The V and J genes are TRBV5-6 and TRBJ2-1; D unclear. Trimming took off 2 bases at V and 5 bases at J, with 8 bases between the two ends. The length of the CDR3 is 13 residues. Germline V gene sequence: CDR1 SGHDT, CDR2 YYEEEE. The CDR3 reads CASSFMVDNEQFF. The CDR3 DNA follows: TGTGCCAGCAGCTTCATGGTGGACAATGAGCAGTTCTTC.

The CDR3 coding sequence is TGTGCCATCACCACTCCGGGACGGGAAAACGGGGAGCTGTTTTTT. As protein: CAITTPGRENGELFF. The chain combines TRBV10-3 with TRBJ2-2; either TRBD1 or TRBD2 may fit D (5 bases each). The CDR3 loop spans 15 amino acids. V lost 7 bases, J lost 7 bases, and 19 bases lay in between. Germline V gives CDR1 ENHRY, CDR2 SYGVKD.